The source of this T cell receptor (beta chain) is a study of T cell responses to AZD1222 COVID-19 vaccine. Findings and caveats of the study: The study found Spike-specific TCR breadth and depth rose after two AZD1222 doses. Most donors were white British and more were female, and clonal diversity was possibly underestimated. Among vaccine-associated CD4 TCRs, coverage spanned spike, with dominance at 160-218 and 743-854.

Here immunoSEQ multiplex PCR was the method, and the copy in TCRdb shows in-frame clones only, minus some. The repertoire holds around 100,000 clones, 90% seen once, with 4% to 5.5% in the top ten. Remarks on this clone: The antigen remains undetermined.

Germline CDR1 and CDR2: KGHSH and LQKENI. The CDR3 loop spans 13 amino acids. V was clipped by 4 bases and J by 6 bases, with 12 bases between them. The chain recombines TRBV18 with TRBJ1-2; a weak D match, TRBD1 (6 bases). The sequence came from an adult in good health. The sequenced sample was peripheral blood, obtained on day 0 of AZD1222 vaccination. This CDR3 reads CASSHGTNDGYTF. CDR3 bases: TGTGCCAGCTCACACGGGACAAACGATGGCTACACCTTC.